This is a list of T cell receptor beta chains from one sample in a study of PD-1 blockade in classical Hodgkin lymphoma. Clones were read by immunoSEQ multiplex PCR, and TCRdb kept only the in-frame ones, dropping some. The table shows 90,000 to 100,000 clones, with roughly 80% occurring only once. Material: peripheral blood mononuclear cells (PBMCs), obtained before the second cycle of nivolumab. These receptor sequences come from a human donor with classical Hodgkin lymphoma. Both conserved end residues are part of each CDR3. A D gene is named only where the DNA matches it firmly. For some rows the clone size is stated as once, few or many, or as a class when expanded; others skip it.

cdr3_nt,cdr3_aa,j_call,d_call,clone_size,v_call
TGTGCCAGCTGGAGGGAGCAGTACTTC,CASWREQYF,TRBJ2-7,.,.,TRBV2
TGTGCCTGGACAAGGGGTCGTATTTCTTCCGCGAACACCGGGGAGCTGTTTTTT,CAWTRGRISSANTGELFF,TRBJ2-2,.,.,TRBV30
TGCGCCAGCAGCCAAGTAAGGACAGGGACTAGCGGGAGGGAGTTCGAGCAGTACTTC,CASSQVRTGTSGREFEQYF,TRBJ2-7,TRBD2,once,TRBV4-3
TGTGCCAGCAGCGCCTCGCTCCTGGTGGGCTATGGCTACACCTTC,CASSASLLVGYGYTF,TRBJ1-2,.,.,TRBV13
TGTGCCAGCAGCTGGAGTGGGGGGGACTACGAGCAGTACTTC,CASSWSGGDYEQYF,TRBJ2-7,TRBD2,.,TRBV7-2
TGCGCCAGCAGCTTCCAGAGGGAGCAGTTCTTC,CASSFQREQFF,TRBJ2-1,.,.,TRBV5-1
TGTGCCAGCAGACCCGTGCAGGGGTCTACTGAAGCTTTCTTT,CASRPVQGSTEAFF,TRBJ1-1,.,.,TRBV6-1
TGTGCCAGCTCACCGAAGTCTAGCGGCCAAGAGACCCAGTACTTC,CASSPKSSGQETQYF,TRBJ2-5,TRBD2,.,TRBV18
TGCGCCAGCAGCCAAGACCCGGGAGGGACCTACGAGCAGTACTTC,CASSQDPGGTYEQYF,TRBJ2-7,TRBD2,.,TRBV4-3
TGTGCCAGCAGTGTTTCGCCCGGGACCCAGTACTTC,CASSVSPGTQYF,TRBJ2-5,.,.,TRBV28
TGTGCCAGCAGCTCCCGGGACACCCCACAAGAGACCCAGTACTTC,CASSSRDTPQETQYF,TRBJ2-5,.,.,TRBV7-2
TGTGCCAGCAGCCAAGCAGGAGTAGCAGGGACCCAGTACTTC,CASSQAGVAGTQYF,TRBJ2-5,.,.,TRBV14
TGTGCCAGCAGTTACGGGAGCTCTGGAAACACCATATATTTT,CASSYGSSGNTIYF,TRBJ1-3,.,once,TRBV6-6
TGCGCCAGCAGCTTGGGGCCCCGGGACAGGGGGTCGAACACCGGGGAGCTGTTTTTT,CASSLGPRDRGSNTGELFF,TRBJ2-2,TRBD1,.,TRBV5-1
TGTGCCTGGAATGAGGCTAGCGGGACACATAGGAATGAGCAGTTCTTC,CAWNEASGTHRNEQFF,TRBJ2-1,TRBD2,.,TRBV30
TGTGCCAGCAGGGGACCCAACTATGGCTACACCTTC,CASRGPNYGYTF,TRBJ1-2,.,few,TRBV6-5
TGCGCCAGCAGCTTGGAGGGTAGAGGTGCAGATACGCAGTATTTT,CASSLEGRGADTQYF,TRBJ2-3,.,once,TRBV5-1
TGTGCCAGCAGCGACGCATACACAGATACGCAGTATTTT,CASSDAYTDTQYF,TRBJ2-3,.,.,TRBV11-2
TGTGCCAGCAGCACTATACACAGAACGCAGTATTTT,CASSTIHRTQYF,TRBJ2-3,.,.,TRBV13
TGTGCCTGGAAGAAGGCAGGGGGCCTGGCTTTCTTT,CAWKKAGGLAFF,TRBJ1-1,TRBD1,.,TRBV30
TGCGCCAGCAGCTCCCGACTAGCGGGCGGCGCCGTGGTCTCCTACAATGAGCAGTTCTTC,CASSSRLAGGAVVSYNEQFF,TRBJ2-1,TRBD2,few,TRBV5-1
TGCGCCAGCAGCCCAGACCCAGGGGCGTTCGGGGAGCTGTTTTTT,CASSPDPGAFGELFF,TRBJ2-2,.,.,TRBV4-3
TGTGCCAGCAGCTCCGCCGGGACTACCGAACAAGACCAAGAGACCCAGTACTTC,CASSSAGTTEQDQETQYF,TRBJ2-5,TRBD2,.,TRBV5-8